This T cell receptor beta chain was observed in a study of cytomegalovirus exposure and HLA in healthy donors. General study findings and limits: Only CMV serostatus was available as immune exposure information. A later analysis reportedly found that, within productive TCRs, an Asian-associated ancestry cluster had fewer N-insertions than the mean observed across the roughly 670 donors. Analysis was performed later, and it showed HLA-associated TCR beta chains to be more clonally expanded than equally common others. Reports described diagnosis of cytomegalovirus status by the classifier as highly specific and sensitive.

The CDR3 covers 16 residues. Germline CDR1 and CDR2: MGHRA and YSYEKL. Trimming shortened V by 0 bases and J by 2 bases, and 14 bases separated the two germline ends. The PCR contained 60 Vbeta and 13 Jbeta primers. Assay: immunoSEQ multiplex PCR; the TCRdb copy retains only in-frame clones and omits some. Among roughly 120,000 clones, around 80% were seen once, and the ten largest hold around 9.5%. Concerning this clone itself: Its specificity is not known.

This chain links TRBV4-1 with TRBJ2-7; tentatively, D is TRBD2 (6 bases). The sequence derives from a female donor in good health and CMV-seropositive. The specimen was PBMCs. CDR3 coding DNA: TGCGCCAGCAGCCAAGATCGGATGCGGGGAACCTACGAGCAGTACTTC. The encoded protein is CASSQDRMRGTYEQYF.